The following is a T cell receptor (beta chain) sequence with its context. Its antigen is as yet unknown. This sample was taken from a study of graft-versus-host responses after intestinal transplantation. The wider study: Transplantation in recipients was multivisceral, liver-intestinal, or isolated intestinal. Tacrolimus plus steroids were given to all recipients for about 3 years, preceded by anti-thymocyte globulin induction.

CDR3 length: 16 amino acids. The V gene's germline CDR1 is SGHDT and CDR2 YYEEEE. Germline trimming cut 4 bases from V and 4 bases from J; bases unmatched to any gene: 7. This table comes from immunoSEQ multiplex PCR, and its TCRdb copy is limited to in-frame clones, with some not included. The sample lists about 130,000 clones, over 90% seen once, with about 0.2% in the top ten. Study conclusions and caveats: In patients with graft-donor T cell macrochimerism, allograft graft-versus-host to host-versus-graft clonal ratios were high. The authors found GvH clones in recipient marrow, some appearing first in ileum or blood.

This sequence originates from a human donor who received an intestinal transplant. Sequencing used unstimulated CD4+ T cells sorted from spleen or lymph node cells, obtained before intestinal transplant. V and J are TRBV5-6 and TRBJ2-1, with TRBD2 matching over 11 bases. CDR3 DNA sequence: TGTGCCAGCAGCGATCAACTAGCGGGAGCGTACAATGAGCAGTTCTTC. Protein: CASSDQLAGAYNEQFF.